What follows is one T cell receptor (beta chain) and its context. Noted time point: longitudinal time-point 3. The data belong to a study of neurological immune-mediated disorders. In TCRdb, the 5' RACE reads were re-called with MiXCR into one record per CDR3 protein. The sample includes tens of thousands of distinct CDR3 sequences, about 4.5% of them seen just once. CDR1 SGHDN and CDR2 FVKESK come from the germline V gene. This CDR3 has 14 residues. V was shortened by 1 base and J by 2 bases, with 8 bases between the two germline ends. The chain has TRBV14 and TRBJ1-2, with no clear D. This TCR derives from a woman aged 55-70 years with multiple sclerosis. The sequenced material came from PBMCs. CDR3 DNA sequence: TGTGCCAGCAGCCAAGTCCCTGGGAACTATGGCTACACCTTC. It codes for CASSQVPGNYGYTF.